This record looks at one TCR beta chain sequence and its context. This sample was included in a study of Graves' ophthalmopathy and Graves' hyperthyroidism. CDR3 regions of TCR beta were amplified from RNA transcripts. The library came from an HTBI-primed first-round RT-PCR and a second-round multiplex PCR. TCRdb re-called the multiplex PCR reads with MiXCR, one entry per CDR3 protein. The data show roughly 1.1 million distinct CDR3 sequences, around a third seen once. The ends were cut back, 4 bases at V and 5 bases at J, with 22 bases in the middle. This CDR3 is built from 17 residues. Germline lookup yields CDR1 SGHTA and CDR2 FQGTGA.

The sequence was obtained from an adult man with Graves' hyperthyroidism. Sequenced material: peripheral blood or thyroid tissue (not recorded which). The chain links TRBV7-3 to TRBJ2-3; weak D call: TRBD2 (6 bases). Here the CDR3 reads CASSSGPAGTSGDTQYF. DNA for the CDR3: TGTGCCAGCAGCTCCGGCCCAGCGGGTACGAGTGGAGATACGCAGTATTTT.